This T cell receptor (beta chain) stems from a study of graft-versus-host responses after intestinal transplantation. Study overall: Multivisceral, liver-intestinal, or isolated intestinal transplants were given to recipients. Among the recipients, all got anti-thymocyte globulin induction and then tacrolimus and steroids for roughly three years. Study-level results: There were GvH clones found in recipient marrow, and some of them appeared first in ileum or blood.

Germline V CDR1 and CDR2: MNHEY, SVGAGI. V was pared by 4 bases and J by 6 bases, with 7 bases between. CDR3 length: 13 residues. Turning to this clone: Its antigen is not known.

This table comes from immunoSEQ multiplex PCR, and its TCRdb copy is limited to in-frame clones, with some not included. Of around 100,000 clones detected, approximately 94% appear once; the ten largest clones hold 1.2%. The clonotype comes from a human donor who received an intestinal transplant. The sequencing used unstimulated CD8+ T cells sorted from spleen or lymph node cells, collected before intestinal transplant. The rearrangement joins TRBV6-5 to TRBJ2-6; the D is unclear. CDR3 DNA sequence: TGTGCCAGCAGTTCCCAACCGGCCAACGTCCTGACTTTC. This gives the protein CASSSQPANVLTF.